This TCR beta chain was documented in a study of OX40 agonist ivuxolimab in advanced cancers. Study summary: Allowance was made for prior anti-PD-1, anti-PD-L1 or anti-CTLA-4 therapy, and about 40% had some.

Notes on the study in general: Partial responders receiving 0.1-3.0 mg/kg showed among the lowest clonal expansion.

Sequenced by immunoSEQ multiplex PCR; TCRdb stores in-frame clones only, minus some. The table shows about 59,000 clones, with about 87% occurring only once. As concerns this clone: The target antigen is unknown.

The starting material was CD4+ or CD8+ T cells sorted from blood, obtained in a trial of the OX40 agonist ivuxolimab. This clonotype originated in an adult with an advanced solid tumor such as melanoma, head and neck, liver or kidney cancer.

CDR3 DNA sequence: TGTGCCAGCAGTGCAGCAGGGGGCAATCAGCCCCAGCATTTT. Amino acids: CASSAAGGNQPQHF. The J gene is TRBJ1-5, the V gene TRBV6-1; D may be TRBD1 (6 bases). The CDR3 length is 14 residues. Germline V gene sequence: CDR1 MNHNS, CDR2 SASEGT. V shed 4 bases and J shed 2 bases, with 9 bases lying between them.